The present T cell receptor beta chain was sequenced within a study of technical replicates of blood from a handful of donors. Measured with immunoSEQ multiplex PCR; TCRdb has only the in-frame clones, and not every one. Of around 100,000 clones listed, approximately 95% are singletons. The length of the CDR3 is 14 residues. In germline, CDR1 is SGHRS, CDR2 YFSETQ. J lost 6 bases, V lost 1 base, and 2 bases had no gene match. Material for sequencing was T cells isolated from PBMCs. The chain employs TRBV5-1 and TRBJ2-1; 9 positions match TRBD2. The source is a human donor in good health. The CDR3 DNA reads as TGCGCCAGCAGCTTGACAGCGGGAGGCAATGAGCAGTTCTTC. This encodes CASSLTAGGNEQFF.